This T cell receptor (beta chain) was profiled in a study of blood T cells in healthy people across ages (dated by TCRdb to about 2015). The study in broad terms: In model experiments, template switching captured about one uniquely barcoded TCR beta cDNA molecule for every two T cells. To track age-related changes in TCR beta repertoire diversity, the study relied on deep sequencing normalized with unique cDNA molecular identifiers. Four age groups were formed from the donors: young (average approximately 15 years), middle-aged (around 41), aged (around 62) and long-lived (more than 75). To avoid experimental bias, donors of different ages were spread randomly across the sequencing lanes. Two additional independent replicas of 1 million unique cDNA reads from the same blood draw were analyzed for two donors (one aged 18 to 30 and one aged 80 or older). Summary of the overall study and its limitations: Compared with the aged group, the long-lived group had more naive CD4+ T cells, fewer expanded clones and increased TCR diversity, a pattern suggesting age selection. Because donor CMV infection status was unknown, age-related changes in expanded clonotypes were potentially confounded. There was a strong correlation between observed TCR beta diversity and the percentage of naive T cells measured by flow cytometry. Estimates of total diversity based on one million sequenced T cells were regarded as lower bounds and as underestimates. Bulk unsorted PBMC profiling prevented conclusive comparison of naive and antigen-experienced compartments. As age increased, observed TCR beta diversity per million T cells dropped in a roughly linear way, and a significant reduction was already evident by age 40.

Library generation was performed with 5' RACE. The instrument was an Illumina HiSeq 2500. A second roughly 7 to 12 cycle PCR used a sample-barcoded 5' primer and a J-beta primer mix. A template-switch 5' adaptor carrying 12 random nucleotides introduced a unique molecular identifier onto each TCR beta cDNA molecule. At least 2.5 million CDR3-containing paired-end reads were obtained from each sample. All of the RNA was converted into first-strand cDNA using the Mint cDNA synthesis kit, with a TRBC-specific oligonucleotide serving as the primer. Following uracil-DNA glycosylase treatment, a first 18-cycle PCR with universal primers M1SS and BC2_uni_R was performed on all cDNA. Under the source paper's analysis protocol: For normalization, 1 million high-quality reads, each with a distinct molecular identifier, were randomly selected from each sample. Instead of being binned into consensus sequences, reads with shared molecular identifiers were discarded. MiTCR, set to a Q25 quality threshold and the strictest error-elimination algorithm, was used for CDR3 identification, clonotype clustering and error correction. A nonparametric unseen species model using Euler transformation provided a lower-bound estimate of total TCR beta diversity. TCRdb reanalyzed the raw reads on its own, using fastp at Q25 for trimming and MiXCR for clone calling, and kept in-frame beta chains. A single entry per CDR3 protein holds the most common genes and DNA from its merged rows. The V and J calls and clone size come from TCRdb's table, not from the authors' own analysis. This sample gives hundreds of thousands of distinct CDR3 sequences in total; over 40% of them show up just once. The ten biggest clones cover approximately 15% of the sample.

To note about this clonotype: This receptor's antigen is unknown. It has no much larger one-base neighbor in the sample; base qualities were not kept.

Based on the germline V gene (reference sequence), the CDR1 and CDR2 sequences are DFQATT and SNEGSKA. From the cysteine through the phenylalanine, the CDR3 covers 13 amino acids. Only the CDR3 part of the read is kept: 39 bases, read in frame from the first base. Systemically healthy Caucasian individuals from Russia, 35 to 50 in total and aged 6 to 90 years, were included as donors. Each donor gave 8.5 to 10 milliliters of peripheral blood, collected into EDTA-treated Vacutainer tubes. Ficoll-Paque density-gradient centrifugation was used to isolate PBMCs, with at least 7 million obtained per sample. Total RNA was extracted from PBMCs with Trizol reagent, with at least 5.5 micrograms obtained per sample. For every donor, flow cytometry on a PBMC aliquot measured the percentage of naive CD45RAhigh/CD27high T cells.

The chain employs TRBV20-1 and TRBJ2-5; the D gene cannot be resolved beyond TRBD1 or TRBD2, each matching 5 bases. The J call could be wrong; TRBJ2-7 is a better fit for the DNA end. The source is a woman of 80 years or more in good health. Sequencing used blood. The DNA sequence is given as TGCAGTGCTTATGGGACCACCACGGACGAGCAGTACTTC. It codes for CSAYGTTTDEQYF.